Each of the 25 T cell receptor beta chains below was sequenced from the same sample in a study of memory B cells and T cells in multiple sclerosis (dated by TCRdb to 2017 to 2018). The receptor library was made with the immunoSEQ multiplex PCR assay. TCRdb limited this immuneACCESS table to in-frame rearrangements with V and J called. A share of clones is missing; checked studies link under half to unresolved V genes, and the rest is unexplained. The sample profile shows about 46,000 clones; about 80% of them were found once. About 1.1% of the sample goes to the ten largest clones. These TCRs are of unknown antigen specificity. Autoproliferating (CFSEdim) and non-proliferating (CFSEhi) T cell fractions were sequenced separately after stimulus-free culture of CFSE-labeled PBMCs. In total, roughly 4.5x10^7 CFSE-labeled PBMCs were cultured without stimulus for 6 to 8 days, after which replicate wells were pooled.

Material for sequencing was PBMCs from blood kept in culture. The source is a human donor with multiple sclerosis.

The genes are TRBV9 and TRBJ1-3; 7 bases match TRBD1. The CDR3 consists of 17 residues. CDR1 and CDR2 from the germline V gene are SGDLS and YYNGEE. Losses at the gene ends were 0 bases for V and 0 bases for J; bases not matched to a gene: 6. CDR3 nucleotides: TGTGCCAGCAGCGTAGAGGGGACAGTCCTCTCTGGAAACACCATATATTTT. Translated: CASSVEGTVLSGNTIYF.

V usage is TRBV19 and J usage is TRBJ2-3; 9 bases fit TRBD2. The CDR3 spans 15 residues. Germline CDR1 and CDR2: LNHDA and SQIVND (reference sequence). V was pared by 5 bases and J by 3 bases, with 6 bases of the junction left unmatched. CDR3 loop: CASSSQRGVTDTQYF. Here the CDR3 DNA reads TGTGCCAGTAGTTCTCAGCGGGGGGTGACAGATACGCAGTATTTT.

This clone was seen more than once but under ten times. The chain employs TRBV19 and TRBJ1-2, with D tentatively TRBD1 (5 bases). The germline V and J ends were trimmed by 8 bases and 4 bases, with 17 bases remaining between them. CDR3 length: 14 residues. Germline loops: CDR1 LNHDA, CDR2 SQIVND (reference sequence). The CDR3 spells CASGASVAVYGYTF. The DNA of the CDR3 is TGTGCCAGTGGGGCTAGTGTAGCGGTCTATGGCTACACCTTC.

V and J are TRBV7-9 and TRBJ2-7, with D perhaps TRBD1 (7 bases). V lost 8 bases and J lost 3, with 17 bases in between. The CDR3 covers 14 residues. Per germline, CDR1 SEHNR and CDR2 FQNEAQ (reference sequence). The CDR3 coding sequence is TGTGCCAGCCGCCCCGGAGGGGGCGTCTACGAGCAGTACTTC. It codes for CASRPGGGVYEQYF.

The sample holds a few counts of this clone. The chain carries TRBV21-1 and TRBJ1-2. TRBV21-1 corresponds to a pseudogene. The CDR3 runs 12 residues. DNA for the CDR3: TGTGCCAGCAGCAAAGTGGGGAGGGGCTACACCTTC. Amino acid sequence: CASSKVGRGYTF.

The chain joins TRBV5-1 to TRBJ2-2, with TRBD1 identical over 12 bases. CDR3 length equals 16 residues. V was pared by 4 bases and J by 5 bases, with 6 bases of the junction left unmatched. From germline, CDR1 is SGHRS and CDR2 YFSETQ. CDR3: CASSQRGQGATGELFF. The CDR3 region has the DNA TGCGCCAGCAGCCAGAGGGGACAGGGGGCTACCGGGGAGCTGTTTTTT.

This clone was detected only a few times. The gene calls are TRBV27 and TRBJ2-3, with D possibly TRBD1 on 6 matching bases. The V gene's germline CDR1 is MNHEY and CDR2 SMNVEV (reference sequence). The CDR3 runs 16 residues. V was pared by 8 bases and J by 2 bases, with 20 bases between. CDR3 nucleotide sequence: TGTGCCAGCGCCCCGGAGTTAGGGGACAACACAGATACGCAGTATTTT. This gives the protein CASAPELGDNTDTQYF.

This rearrangement joins TRBV5-1 to TRBJ2-5; the D gene is possibly TRBD1 (5 bases). This CDR3 spans 13 amino acids. Trimming pared 2 bases from V and 5 bases from J, leaving 10 bases between. Germline V gene data show CDR1 as SGHRS and CDR2 as YFSETQ. CDR3 nucleotide sequence: TGCGCCAGCAGCTTTGGGGCAGGGGAGACCCAGTACTTC. It translates to CASSFGAGETQYF.

This chain's CDR3 is CASSPGGQRAYEQYF. CDR3 DNA: TGTGCCAGCAGCCCCGGGGGACAGCGAGCCTACGAGCAGTACTTC. The chain recombines TRBV7-2 with TRBJ2-7; maybe TRBD1 (7 bases). The CDR3 totals 15 residues. V was shortened by 5 bases and J by 2 bases, with 16 bases between the two germline ends. The germline CDR1 and CDR2 sequences are SGHTA and FQGNSA.

The V call is TRBV4-2, the J call TRBJ2-2; TRBD2 matches at 14 bases. Germline CDR1 and CDR2: LGHNA and YNFKEQ. The V gene end was trimmed by 1 base and the J gene end by 0 bases; junction bases not matched to a gene: 4. CDR3 size: 19 residues. The CDR3 sequence is CASSQGTSGGYANTGELFF. The CDR3 DNA is TGTGCCAGCAGCCAAGGGACTAGCGGGGGGTACGCGAACACCGGGGAGCTGTTTTTT.

V and J are TRBV2 and TRBJ1-4; D gene ambiguous. V lost 3 bases and J lost 0, with 5 bases in between. CDR1 and CDR2 from the germline V gene are SNHLY and FYNNEI. The CDR3 totals 14 residues. This CDR3 reads CASSDSPTNEKLFF. DNA for the CDR3: TGTGCCAGCAGTGACTCGCCAACTAATGAAAAACTGTTTTTT.

The chain employs TRBV4-1 and TRBJ1-6, with 10 bases identical to TRBD1. Germline V gene sequence: CDR1 MGHRA, CDR2 YSYEKL. Trimming removed 0 bases from V and 13 bases from J; junction bases left unmatched: 9. The CDR3 is made up of 16 amino acids. The CDR3 DNA follows: TGCGCCAGCAGCCAAGATGCGGACAGGGGGACTAGGCCCCTCCACTTT. Its translation is CASSQDADRGTRPLHF.

The CDR3 loop reads CASSYEGQVVRPQHF. The CDR3, as DNA: TGTGCCAGCAGTTACGAGGGACAGGTCGTACGGCCCCAGCATTTT. V gene TRBV6-6 combines with J gene TRBJ1-5, with 8 bases lining up with TRBD1. V was pared by 2 bases and J by 9 bases, with 9 bases of the junction left unmatched. The CDR3 covers 15 residues. Looked up from germline, CDR1 is MNHNY and CDR2 is SVGAGI (reference sequence).

This clone was recorded once. This chain joins TRBV7-8 and TRBJ1-4, with D unresolved. V gave up 5 bases and J gave up 0 bases, with 10 bases separating them. The V gene's germline CDR1 is SGHVS and CDR2 FQNEAQ. The CDR3 runs 15 residues. The CDR3 is CASSLGRATNEKLFF. The CDR3 DNA reads TGTGCCAGCAGCCTAGGACGGGCAACTAATGAAAAACTGTTTTTT. The full variable domain, its missing parts supplied by reference TRBV7-8 and TRBJ1-4, is GAGVSQSPRYKVAKRGQDVALRCDPISGHVSLFWYQQALGQGPEFLTYFQNEAQLDKSGLPSDRFFAERPEGSVSTLKIQRTQQEDSAVYLCASSLGRATNEKLFFGSGTQLSVL.

The gene calls are TRBV11-2 and TRBJ1-2, with 7 bases that match TRBD1. CDR1 SGHAT and CDR2 FQNNGV come from the germline V gene. This CDR3 spans 14 amino acids. The ends lost 0 bases at V and 8 bases at J; junction bases unmatched: 6. CDR3 protein: CASSLDPGQKGYTF. The CDR3 DNA reads TGTGCCAGCAGCTTAGACCCGGGACAGAAGGGCTACACCTTC.

The rearrangement links TRBV2 to TRBJ2-7, with D perhaps matching TRBD2 (5 bases). CDR1 and CDR2 from the germline V gene are SNHLY and FYNNEI. This CDR3 is 15 amino acids long. V lost 6 bases, J lost 3 bases, and 18 bases lay in between. The CDR3: CASSGVMPTDYEQYF. The CDR3 DNA reads as TGTGCCAGCAGCGGGGTTATGCCGACCGACTACGAGCAGTACTTC.

The V gene is TRBV2, the J gene TRBJ2-3; TRBD2 agrees at 7 bases. The CDR3 is 13 residues long. Trimming cost V 6 bases and J 8 bases; bases outside gene matches: 8. Germline values: CDR1 SNHLY, CDR2 FYNNEI. CDR3: CASSPDWEGTQYF. CDR3 sequence (DNA): TGTGCCAGCAGCCCCGACTGGGAGGGTACGCAGTATTTT.

This clone occurred once. The V and J genes are TRBV6-5 and TRBJ2-2; D may match TRBD1 or TRBD2 (5 bases each). Trimming took off 10 bases at V and 4 bases at J, with 10 bases between the two ends. This CDR3 region has 12 residues. The germline CDR1 and CDR2 sequences are MNHEY and SVGAGI. The CDR3 here is CAITGATGELFF. DNA of the CDR3: TGTGCCATCACCGGGGCCACCGGGGAGCTGTTTTTT.

The V call is TRBV28, the J call TRBJ2-2; D ambiguous. This CDR3 contains 14 residues. Germline loops: CDR1 MDHEN, CDR2 SYDVKM. V gave up 1 base and J gave up 6 bases, with 9 bases separating them. CDR3 nucleotide sequence: TGTGCCAGCAGTTTATTGAGGCAACCCGGGGAGCTGTTTTTT. This sequence encodes CASSLLRQPGELFF.

This clone was detected a few times. The chain combines TRBV27 with TRBJ1-5; no reliable D call. V was clipped by 2 bases and J by 2 bases, with 13 bases between them. The CDR3 sequence is 16 residues long. Germline values: CDR1 MNHEY, CDR2 SMNVEV (reference sequence). CDR3 DNA sequence: TGTGCCAGCAGTTTAAAGGGCCGAGTTGGCAATCAGCCCCAGCATTTT. Translating it yields CASSLKGRVGNQPQHF.

The chain links TRBV4-1 to TRBJ1-4, with 9 bases matching TRBD1. Trimming took 5 bases from V and 0 from J; bases not matched to a gene: 13. The CDR3 spans 19 residues. Germline CDR1 and CDR2: MGHRA and YSYEKL. The CDR3 nucleotides read TGCGCCAGCAGCGGATGGGGACAGGGCGGAGACGCAACTAATGAAAAACTGTTTTTT. It specifies CASSGWGQGGDATNEKLFF.

J is TRBJ1-6 and V is TRBV19, with 9 bases aligning to TRBD1. The V gene's germline CDR1 is LNHDA and CDR2 SQIVND (reference sequence). This CDR3 comprises 16 residues. Germline trimming cut 2 bases from V and 9 bases from J; bases unmatched to any gene: 8. The CDR3 region has the DNA TGTGCCAGTAGTATACTTATCGGGACAGGGATTTCACCCCTCCACTTT. It encodes CASSILIGTGISPLHF.

The chain combines TRBV6-5 with TRBJ1-1, with D hard to call. The germline V gene encodes CDR1 MNHEY and CDR2 SVGAGI. This CDR3 region has 13 residues. V lost 2 bases to trimming and J lost 1 base, with 5 bases between them. The CDR3 region has the DNA TGTGCCAGCAGTTACCCAGGGAACACTGAAGCTTTCTTT. Its protein is CASSYPGNTEAFF.

The gene calls are TRBV5-5 and TRBJ2-7; D possibly corresponds to TRBD2 (6 bases). The CDR3 has 15 residues. The V end was cut by 2 bases, the J end by 7 bases, with 19 bases between. The germline V gene has CDR1 SGHKS and CDR2 YYEKEE (reference sequence). The CDR3 reads CASSLGPSRAGEQYF. CDR3 nucleotides: TGTGCCAGCAGCTTAGGCCCCTCCAGGGCGGGGGAGCAGTACTTC.

The CDR3 is CASSEWLNSPLHF. The CDR3 coding sequence is TGTGCCAGCAGTGAATGGCTTAATTCACCCCTCCACTTT. This chain joins TRBV2 and TRBJ1-6, with unresolved D. The CDR3 sequence is 13 residues long. The germline V gene encodes CDR1 SNHLY and CDR2 FYNNEI. V dropped 2 bases and J dropped 6 bases, with 5 bases sitting between them.